This TCR beta chain was identified during a study of CXCR3-negative and CXCR3-positive naive CD8 T cells. Within the CD8+ T cell compartment, naive cells were CD45RO-CCR7+CD27+CD95-. Germline CDR1 and CDR2: SQVTM and ANQGSEA. The CDR3 runs 14 residues. TRB cDNA libraries were made by UMI-labeled 5' RACE. With the 5' RACE reads reprocessed, TCRdb shows one record per CDR3 protein and no DNA. The sample holds about 130,000 distinct CDR3 sequences. The origin of this receptor is a human donor in good health. Some clones in this sample may be carry-over from other donors' samples. Sequencing was done on a sample of naive CXCR3- CD8+ T cells from blood. Subset in this sample: CD45RO-CCR7+CD27+CD95- naive CD8+ T cells lacking CXCR3 (TNR3-). V gene TRBV29-1 combines with J gene TRBJ1-2; TCRdb reports TRBD1, a call that lacks DNA to check it against. This chain's CDR3 is CSVEDLHGRGGYTF.